This TCR beta chain was found in a study of blood T cell repertoires in COVID-19. Overall study context: Sites in the United States, Italy and Spain provided acute and convalescent COVID-19 samples. PBMCs, B-cell-depleted T cells, or T cells provided the cDNA or gDNA that made up the material.

The CDR3 runs 15 residues. Germline V gene sequence: CDR1 GTSNPN, CDR2 SVGIG (reference sequence). Germline trimming cut 2 bases from V and 0 bases from J; bases unmatched to any gene: 3. As originally analysed: How many nucleated cells were present was estimated from reference gene primer amplification. Assay used: immunoSEQ multiplex PCR; TCRdb lists only in-frame clones, some missing. The V and J calls and clone size were taken over from that table, and D and trimming were inferred from the DNA. This sample yields over 300,000 clones, of which 75% to 85% are seen a single time; approximately 7.9% belongs to the top ten.

This chain uses TRBV30 with TRBJ2-3; 9 positions match TRBD2. The TCR originated in a human donor in a cohort sampled during active COVID-19. Source material: peripheral blood. The CDR3 loop reads CAWSMGLASTDTQYF. The CDR3 region has the DNA TGTGCCTGGAGTATGGGACTAGCTAGCACAGATACGCAGTATTTT.